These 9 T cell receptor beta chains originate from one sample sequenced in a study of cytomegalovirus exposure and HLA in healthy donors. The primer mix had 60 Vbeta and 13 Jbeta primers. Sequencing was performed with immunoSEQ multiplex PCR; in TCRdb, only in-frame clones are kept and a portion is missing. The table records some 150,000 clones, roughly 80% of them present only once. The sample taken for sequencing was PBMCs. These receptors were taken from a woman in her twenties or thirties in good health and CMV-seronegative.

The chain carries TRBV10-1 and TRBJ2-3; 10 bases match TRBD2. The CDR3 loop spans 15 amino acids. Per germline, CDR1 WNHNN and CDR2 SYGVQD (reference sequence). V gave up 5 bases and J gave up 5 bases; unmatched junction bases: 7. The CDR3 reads CASSTGTSEGDTQYF. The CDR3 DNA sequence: TGCGCCAGCAGTACAGGGACTAGCGAGGGAGATACGCAGTATTTT.

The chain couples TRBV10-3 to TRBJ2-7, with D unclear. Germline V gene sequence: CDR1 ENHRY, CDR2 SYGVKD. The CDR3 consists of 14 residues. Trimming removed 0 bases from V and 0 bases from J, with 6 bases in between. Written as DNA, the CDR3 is TGTGCCATCAGTGAGTCGACAATCTCCTACGAGCAGTACTTC. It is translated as CAISESTISYEQYF.

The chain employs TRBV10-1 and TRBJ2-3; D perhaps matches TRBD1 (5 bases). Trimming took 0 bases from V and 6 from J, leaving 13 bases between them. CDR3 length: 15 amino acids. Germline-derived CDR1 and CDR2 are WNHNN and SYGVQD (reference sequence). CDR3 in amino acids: CASSESSTGVDTQYF. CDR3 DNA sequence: TGCGCCAGCAGTGAGTCCAGTACAGGTGTCGATACGCAGTATTTT.

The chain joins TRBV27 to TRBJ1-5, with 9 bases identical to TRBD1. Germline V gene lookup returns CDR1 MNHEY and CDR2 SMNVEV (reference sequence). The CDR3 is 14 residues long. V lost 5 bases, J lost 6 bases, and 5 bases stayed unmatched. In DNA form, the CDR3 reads TGTGCCAGCAGTCCGCGGACAGGGGCTCAGCCCCAGCATTTT. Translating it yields CASSPRTGAQPQHF.

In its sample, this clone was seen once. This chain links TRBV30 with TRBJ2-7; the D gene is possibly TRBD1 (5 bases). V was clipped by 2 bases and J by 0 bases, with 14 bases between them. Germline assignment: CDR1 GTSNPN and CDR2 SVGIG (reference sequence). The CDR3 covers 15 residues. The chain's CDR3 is CAWSSRTLGSYEQYF. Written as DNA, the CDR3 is TGTGCCTGGAGTTCAAGGACACTCGGCTCCTACGAGCAGTACTTC.

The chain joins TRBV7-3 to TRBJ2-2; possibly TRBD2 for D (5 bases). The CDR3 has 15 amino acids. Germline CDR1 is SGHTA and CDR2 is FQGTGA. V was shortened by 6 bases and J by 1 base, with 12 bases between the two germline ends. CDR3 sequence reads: CASRSISVNTGELFF. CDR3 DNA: TGTGCCAGCAGGTCTATTAGCGTGAACACCGGGGAGCTGTTTTTT.

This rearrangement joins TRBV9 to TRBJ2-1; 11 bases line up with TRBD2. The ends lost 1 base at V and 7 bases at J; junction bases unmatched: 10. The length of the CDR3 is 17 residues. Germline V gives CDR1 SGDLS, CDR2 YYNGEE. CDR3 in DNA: TGTGCCAGCAGCGTACTCCCCGGGACTAGCGGTAAGAATGAGCAGTTCTTC. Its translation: CASSVLPGTSGKNEQFF. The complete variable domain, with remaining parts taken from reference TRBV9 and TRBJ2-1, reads DSGVTQTPKHLITATGQRVTLRCSPRSGDLSVYWYQQSLDQGLQFLIQYYNGEERAKGNILERFSAQQFPDLHSELNLSSLELGDSALYFCASSVLPGTSGKNEQFFGPGTRLTVL.

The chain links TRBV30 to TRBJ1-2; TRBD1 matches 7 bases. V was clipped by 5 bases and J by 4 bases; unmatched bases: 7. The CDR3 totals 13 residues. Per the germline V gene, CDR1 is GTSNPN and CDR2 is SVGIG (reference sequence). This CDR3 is CAWETGVSYGYTF. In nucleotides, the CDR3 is TGTGCCTGGGAAACAGGGGTGAGCTATGGCTACACCTTC.

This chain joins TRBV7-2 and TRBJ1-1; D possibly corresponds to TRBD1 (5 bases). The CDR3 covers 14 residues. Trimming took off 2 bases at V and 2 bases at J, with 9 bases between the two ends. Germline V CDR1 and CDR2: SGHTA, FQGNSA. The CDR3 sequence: CASSLMGGNTEAFF. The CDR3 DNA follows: TGTGCCAGCAGCTTAATGGGGGGTAACACTGAAGCTTTCTTT.